One and the same sample provided the 32 T cell receptor beta chains below, sequenced in a study of response to subunit inactivated influenza vaccine. MiXCR, run by TCRdb on the RT-PCR reads, gives a single entry per CDR3 protein. The sample holds roughly 650,000 distinct CDR3 sequences; about 15% are singletons and the top ten take around 7.6%. Source: PBMCs from blood, taken around 14 days before vaccination. The receptors here all came from a man aged 45-60 years who received an inactivated influenza vaccine.

There are a few counts of this clonotype. The J gene is TRBJ1-2, the V gene TRBV6-5; tentatively, D is TRBD1 (5 bases). The CDR3 contains 14 residues. CDR1 and CDR2 from the germline V gene are MNHEY and SVGAGI. V was clipped by 8 bases and J by 3 bases, with 16 bases between them. The CDR3 protein is CASGYFRAYYGYTF. CDR3 nucleotide sequence: TGTGCCAGCGGGTACTTCAGGGCTTACTATGGCTACACCTTC.

This clonotype has at least ten counts. The chain couples TRBV10-2 to TRBJ2-2; D may correspond to TRBD1 or TRBD2 (7 bases each). Germline loops: CDR1 WSHSY, CDR2 SAAADI. V gave up 3 bases and J gave up 5 bases, with 13 bases separating them. This CDR3 is built from 15 residues. The CDR3: CASSDQQGGTGELFF. The DNA for the CDR3 is TGCGCCAGCAGTGATCAGCAGGGGGGGACCGGGGAGCTGTTTTTT.

This chain connects TRBV3-1 to TRBJ2-1; TRBD2 aligns across 9 bases. J gave up 8 bases and V 0 bases, and 11 bases lay outside the gene matches. Looked up from germline, CDR1 is LGHDT and CDR2 is YNNKEL (reference sequence). This CDR3 spans 17 amino acids. For the CDR3, the DNA is TGTGCCAGCAGCCAAGAACGGTTAGCGGGAGTGTGGGATGAGCAGTTCTTC. Translated: CASSQERLAGVWDEQFF.

This clonotype has more than one count but fewer than ten. The gene calls are TRBV12-3 or TRBV12-4 and TRBJ2-5; TRBD2 agrees at 8 bases. The length of the CDR3 is 14 residues. V lost 7 bases and J lost 3; bases outside the gene matches: 7. Written as DNA, the CDR3 is TGTGCCAGCACCCGGGGGGGGGTCAAAGAGACCCAGTACTTC. Its translation is CASTRGGVKETQYF.

The chain employs TRBV5-1 and TRBJ2-2; TRBD2 aligns across 13 bases. CDR1 and CDR2 from the germline V gene are SGHRS and YFSETQ. CDR3 length: 18 amino acids. The V segment lost 3 bases and the J segment 5 bases; nucleotides outside the gene matches: 10. CDR3 residues: CASSSTPGLAGPTGELFF. The CDR3, as DNA: TGCGCCAGCAGCTCCACCCCGGGACTAGCGGGGCCTACCGGGGAGCTGTTTTTT.

This clonotype came up a few times. This chain links TRBV28 with TRBJ2-7; D is ambiguous. The CDR3 runs 14 residues. Germline CDR1 and CDR2: MDHEN and SYDVKM. V dropped 3 bases and J dropped 6 bases, with 15 bases sitting between them. This CDR3 reads CASSLQAQKPEQYF. The CDR3 region has the DNA TGTGCCAGCAGTTTGCAGGCCCAGAAACCCGAGCAGTACTTC.

This clonotype was observed a few times. This chain joins TRBV10-2 and TRBJ2-5; TRBD1 or TRBD2 may be the D gene (5 bases each). The CDR3 consists of 13 residues. Trimming removed 10 bases from V and 7 bases from J, with 19 bases in between. CDR1 is WSHSY and CDR2 is SAAADI in the germline V gene. The CDR3: CATRGEKPGTQYF. The CDR3 nucleotides are TGCGCCACCCGAGGGGAAAAACCGGGGACCCAGTACTTC.

The chain employs TRBV24-1 and TRBJ2-3, with D perhaps TRBD1 or TRBD2 (5 bases each). The V gene lost 1 base and the J gene lost 2 bases, with 12 bases spanning the gap. Germline loops: CDR1 KGHDR, CDR2 SFDVKD. The CDR3 runs to 16 residues. The CDR3 protein is CATSDFGGTSTDTQYF. CDR3 sequence (DNA): TGTGCCACCAGTGATTTTGGTGGGACCTCCACAGATACGCAGTATTTT.

The CDR3 nucleotides read TGCAGCGTTGAAAGACAGGGGGGCACCGGGGAGCTGTTTTTT. Its translation is CSVERQGGTGELFF. J is TRBJ2-2 and V is TRBV29-1; 9 bases fit TRBD1. Germline V lookup: CDR1 SQVTM, CDR2 ANQGSEA. The ends lost 2 bases at V and 4 bases at J; junction bases unmatched: 2. This CDR3 is 14 amino acids long.

Ten or more counts support this clonotype. The chain recombines TRBV5-1 with TRBJ1-5; D remains ambiguous. The CDR3 has 13 amino acids. Germline V CDR1 and CDR2: SGHRS, YFSETQ. Trimming pared 2 bases from V and 4 bases from J, leaving 7 bases between. The CDR3 DNA follows: TGCGCCAGCAGCTTTGGGGTGAATCAGCCCCAGCATTTT. It translates to CASSFGVNQPQHF.

This clonotype has a handful of counts. V gene TRBV20-1 combines with J gene TRBJ2-7; no definite D call. V lost 5 bases, J lost 5 bases, and 19 bases lay in between. Germline loops: CDR1 DFQATT, CDR2 SNEGSKA (reference sequence). This CDR3 has 14 residues. CDR3 region: CSALQRTGNDEQYF. DNA of the CDR3: TGCAGTGCTCTCCAGCGTACTGGGAACGACGAGCAGTACTTC.

J is TRBJ2-7 and V is TRBV13, with a weak D call TRBD1 (6 bases). V was clipped by 5 bases and J by 5 bases, with 13 bases between them. This CDR3 is built from 13 residues. The germline CDR1 and CDR2 sequences are PRHDT and FYEKMQ (reference sequence). The CDR3 is CASSPQGSHEQYF. CDR3 sequence (DNA): TGTGCCAGCAGCCCCCAGGGGTCCCACGAGCAGTACTTC.

The V and J genes are TRBV6-1 and TRBJ2-7; D gene ambiguous. Germline CDR1 reads MNHNS; CDR2 reads SASEGT. Trimming took off 2 bases at V and 2 bases at J, with 13 bases between the two ends. The CDR3 length is 15 residues. This CDR3 reads CASSESVSTTYEQYF. The DNA for the CDR3 is TGTGCCAGCAGTGAAAGCGTAAGCACCACCTACGAGCAGTACTTC.

V usage is TRBV2 and J usage is TRBJ2-7; 9 bases are a match to TRBD1. V dropped 5 bases and J dropped 3; count of bases not matched to a gene: 17. Germline CDR1 reads SNHLY; CDR2 reads FYNNEI. CDR3 length: 18 amino acids. The CDR3 sequence: CASSPGTGPEGRYYEQYF. CDR3 DNA: TGTGCCAGCAGTCCCGGGACAGGGCCCGAAGGTCGATACTACGAGCAGTACTTC.

J is TRBJ2-1 and V is TRBV28; 11 bases are a match to TRBD2. The CDR3 sequence is 16 residues long. V was pared by 3 bases and J by 2 bases, with 3 bases of the junction left unmatched. Germline V CDR1 and CDR2: MDHEN, SYDVKM. Here the CDR3 reads CASSFTSGSTYNEQFF. The CDR3 DNA reads as TGTGCCAGCAGTTTCACTAGCGGGAGCACCTACAATGAGCAGTTCTTC.

This clonotype occurred a few times. This chain uses TRBV15 with TRBJ1-5; no clear D. From germline, CDR1 is LNHNV and CDR2 YYDKDF (reference sequence). V was shortened by 0 bases and J by 7 bases, with 4 bases between the two germline ends. The CDR3 consists of 12 residues. The CDR3, as DNA: TGTGCCACCAGCAGAGATAGACAGCCCCAGCATTTT. Protein product: CATSRDRQPQHF.

This clonotype was detected a few times. The V and J genes are TRBV12-3 or TRBV12-4 and TRBJ1-4, with D uncertain. This CDR3 has 14 amino acids. The germline V and J ends were trimmed by 4 bases and 4 bases, with 10 bases remaining between them. The CDR3 region has the DNA TGTGCCAGCAGTTATTCGGACCTTAATGAAAAACTGTTTTTT. Its protein product is CASSYSDLNEKLFF.

This clonotype came up a few times. V usage is TRBV20-1 and J usage is TRBJ2-7; a possible D gene is TRBD2 (6 bases). Trimming shortened V by 6 bases and J by 0 bases, and 18 bases separated the two germline ends. This CDR3 region has 15 residues. CDR1 DFQATT and CDR2 SNEGSKA come from the germline V gene (reference sequence). The CDR3 DNA is TGCAGTGCCGAGTCGGGAGAAGTTAGCTCCTACGAGCAGTACTTC. This gives the protein CSAESGEVSSYEQYF.

This rearrangement joins TRBV15 to TRBJ2-1; perhaps TRBD1 as D (5 bases). The germline V gene encodes CDR1 LNHNV and CDR2 YYDKDF (reference sequence). CDR3 length: 15 residues. Trimming removed 1 base at V and 8 bases at J, with 15 bases between. The DNA of the CDR3 is TGTGCCACCAGCAGAGCCCTCGCGGACACCGATGAGCAGTTCTTC. Protein sequence: CATSRALADTDEQFF.

This clonotype was found many times. The V and J genes are TRBV4-2 and TRBJ2-2; maybe TRBD1 (6 bases). The V end was cut by 4 bases, the J end by 5 bases, with 17 bases between. CDR3 size: 16 residues. Per the germline V gene, CDR1 is LGHNA and CDR2 is YNFKEQ. The CDR3 is CASSLYRQAETGELFF. CDR3 nucleotide sequence: TGTGCCAGCAGCCTCTACCGACAGGCCGAAACCGGGGAGCTGTTTTTT.

The table lists this clonotype with a few counts. The chain carries TRBV3-1 and TRBJ1-4; D gene uncertain. CDR1 and CDR2 from the germline V gene are LGHDT and YNNKEL (reference sequence). V was cut by 4 bases and J by 7 bases, with 7 bases left in between. The CDR3 runs to 12 residues. The CDR3 DNA reads TGTGCCAGCAGCCGGAATGGTGAAAAACTGTTTTTT. Translating gives CASSRNGEKLFF.

This chain uses TRBV10-3 with TRBJ2-7; weak D call: TRBD1 (6 bases). V was pared by 6 bases and J by 1 base, with 13 bases between. The CDR3 is made up of 14 amino acids. Germline V gives CDR1 ENHRY, CDR2 SYGVKD. The CDR3 nucleotides read TGTGCCATCAGGGAAGGACAGCAATCCTACGAGCAGTACTTC. Translating it yields CAIREGQQSYEQYF.

This clonotype was seen a handful of times. The chain combines TRBV20-1 with TRBJ2-1, with no clear D. The CDR3 spans 11 residues. CDR1 and CDR2 (germline): DFQATT, SNEGSKA (reference sequence). The V end was cut by 3 bases, the J end by 3 bases, with 3 bases between. The CDR3 reads CSARDYNEQFF. As DNA, the CDR3 is TGCAGTGCTAGGGACTACAATGAGCAGTTCTTC.

V and J are TRBV7-9 and TRBJ2-7, with D possibly being TRBD1 (5 bases). The germline gives CDR1 SEHNR, CDR2 FQNEAQ (reference sequence). There are 12 residues in the CDR3. V lost 3 bases to trimming and J lost 6 bases, with 9 bases between them. DNA for the CDR3: TGTGCCAGCAGCTTCCCCAGGGCCGAGCAGTACTTC. Its protein product is CASSFPRAEQYF. Full variable domain (outside the CDR3, taken from reference TRBV7-9 and TRBJ2-7): DTGVSQNPRHKITKRGQNVTFRCDPISEHNRLYWYRQTLGQGPEFLTYFQNEAQLEKSRLLSDRFSAERPKGSFSTLEIQRTEQGDSAMYLCASSFPRAEQYFGPGTRLTVT.

The chain joins TRBV5-1 to TRBJ2-1, with unresolved D. The CDR3 extends over 13 amino acids. Germline assignment: CDR1 SGHRS and CDR2 YFSETQ. The V and J ends lost 2 bases and 5 bases respectively, with 8 bases between them. The CDR3 DNA follows: TGCGCCAGCAGCTTAGGGCGGCACAATGAGCAGTTCTTC. It translates to CASSLGRHNEQFF. Based on the CDR3 plus reference TRBV5-1 and TRBJ2-1, the full variable domain is KAGVTQTPRYLIKTRGQQVTLSCSPISGHRSVSWYQQTPGQGLQFLFEYFSETQRNKGNFPGRFSGRQFSNSRSEMNVSTLELGDSALYLCASSLGRHNEQFFGPGTRLTVL.

This clonotype was observed a handful of times. The genes are TRBV12-3 or TRBV12-4 and TRBJ2-1; TRBD2 aligns across 12 bases. Unmatched junction bases numbered 21, after V lost 1 base and J lost 8 bases. The CDR3 consists of 21 residues. CDR3 coding DNA: TGTGCCAGCAGTTTAGAATTTGCTAGCGGGAGGGTGAGAGCTGAGGAGGATGAGCAGTTCTTC. This sequence encodes CASSLEFASGRVRAEEDEQFF.

This clonotype occurred many times. The J gene is TRBJ2-3, the V gene TRBV5-1; no clear D gene. CDR3 length: 15 amino acids. Trimming cost V 0 bases and J 1 base, with 9 bases left between them. Per the germline V gene, CDR1 is SGHRS and CDR2 is YFSETQ. CDR3 amino acids: CASSLAIRGTDTQYF. The CDR3 nucleotides are TGCGCCAGCAGCTTGGCCATTAGGGGCACAGATACGCAGTATTTT.

This clonotype came up a few times. The chain has TRBV20-1 and TRBJ1-6; the D is unclear. V was pared by 6 bases and J by 6 bases, with 3 bases between. Germline V gives CDR1 DFQATT, CDR2 SNEGSKA (reference sequence). CDR3 length equals 10 residues. The CDR3 DNA follows: TGCAGTGCCACTAATTCACCCCTCCACTTT. This translates into CSATNSPLHF.

There are a few counts of this clonotype. The chain combines TRBV20-1 with TRBJ2-5; possible D gene TRBD2, 6 bases. CDR1 is DFQATT and CDR2 is SNEGSKA in the germline V gene (reference sequence). The CDR3 covers 15 residues. CDR3 loop: CSGGASQIGQETQYF. The CDR3 DNA is TGCAGCGGAGGGGCCAGCCAAATAGGTCAAGAGACCCAGTACTTC.

The rearrangement joins TRBV28 to TRBJ2-6; D is tentatively TRBD1 or TRBD2 (6 bases each). The CDR3 loop spans 16 amino acids. The V and J ends lost 7 bases and 5 bases respectively, with 18 bases between them. The germline V gene has CDR1 MDHEN and CDR2 SYDVKM. The CDR3: CASTPRGETRANVLTF. In DNA, the CDR3 is TGTGCCAGCACCCCGAGGGGGGAAACTCGGGCCAACGTCCTGACTTTC. Full variable domain (outside the CDR3, taken from reference TRBV28 and TRBJ2-6): DVKVTQSSRYLVKRTGEKVFLECVQDMDHENMFWYRQDPGLGLRLIYFSYDVKMKEKGDIPEGYSVSREKKERFSLILESASTNQTSMYLCASTPRGETRANVLTFGAGSRLTVL.

V is TRBV12-3 or TRBV12-4 and J is TRBJ2-5; 10 positions agree with TRBD1. Losses at the gene ends were 7 bases for V and 5 bases for J; bases not matched to a gene: 10. This CDR3 region has 15 residues. The chain's CDR3 is CASTPTGGAGETQYF. The CDR3 DNA reads as TGTGCCAGCACCCCGACAGGGGGCGCAGGGGAGACCCAGTACTTC.

The V gene is TRBV10-1, the J gene TRBJ2-1; D is unclear. This CDR3 is 12 amino acids long. Germline lookup yields CDR1 WNHNN and CDR2 SYGVQD (reference sequence). V was clipped by 0 bases and J by 8 bases, with 5 bases between them. The CDR3 DNA sequence: TGCGCCAGCAGTGAGTCTTACGATGAGCAGTTCTTC. Translating it yields CASSESYDEQFF.